The 8 T cell receptor beta chains listed next were all sequenced from one sample in a study of T cell clonality in common variable immunodeficiency. The protocol was immunoSEQ multiplex PCR, while the TCRdb copy is restricted to in-frame clones and leaves out a portion. Altogether about 52,000 clones were found in the sample, and no singletons occur. Sample: peripheral blood mononuclear cells. Source of these receptors: a person aged 18 to 70 in good health.

This clone appeared a few times. The CDR3 goes on 3 residues after the read ends, and that part is filled in from the germline J gene. The chain recombines TRBV18 with TRBJ1-2; unclear D gene. CDR1 and CDR2 (germline): KGHSH, LQKENI. CDR3 length: 15 amino acids. The CDR3 sequence: CASSENAGVSYDYTF. The part of the CDR3 DNA that was read is TGTGCCAGCTCCGAGAATGCGGGAGTCTCCTACGAC.

This clone was recorded many times. The read comes to an end 3 residues before the CDR3 does, leaving the germline J gene to fill in the end. The chain is built from TRBV20-1 and TRBJ2-1; 13 bases fit TRBD2. Germline V gives CDR1 DFQATT, CDR2 SNEGSKA (reference sequence). With 5 bases clipped from V and 5 bases from J, the junction kept 9 bases outside the gene matches. The CDR3 length is 16 residues. The CDR3 reads CSAGGLAGEDNNEQFF. CDR3 DNA (partial): TGCAGTGCTGGCGGACTAGCGGGAGAAGATAACAATGAG.

This clone was seen many times. The read gets to within 3 residues of the CDR3 end, and the germline J gene fills in the rest. The rearrangement uses TRBV28 and TRBJ2-1; 10 bases agree with TRBD2. Losses at the gene ends were 6 bases for V and 3 bases for J; bases not matched to a gene: 11. The CDR3 sequence is 17 residues long. Germline V gene data show CDR1 as MDHEN and CDR2 as SYDVKM. The covered CDR3 bases are TGTGCCAGCAGCTACCCCCCTCTAGCGGGAGTCTACAATGAG. Amino acid sequence: CASSYPPLAGVYNE. The whole CDR3 sequence is CASSYPPLAGVYNEQFF.

This clone was observed at least ten times. With the read ending 3 residues before the CDR3 end, the germline J gene is used to fill in that end. The chain carries TRBV12-3 or TRBV12-4 and TRBJ1-5, with D maybe TRBD1 (5 bases). Trimming took off 3 bases at V and 1 base at J, with 10 bases between the two ends. This CDR3 spans 15 amino acids. The part of the CDR3 DNA that was read is TGTGCCAGCAGTTTTCAGGGCACGAGCAATCAGCCC. This translates into CASSFQGTSNQP. The complete CDR3 protein is CASSFQGTSNQPQHF.

The sample holds many counts of this clone. The CDR3 end lies 3 residues beyond the end of the read and is filled in from the germline J gene. J is TRBJ2-3 and V is TRBV7-9; 7 bases are a match to TRBD2. Germline V lookup: CDR1 SEHNR, CDR2 FQNEAQ (reference sequence). The length of the CDR3 is 15 residues. Trimming removed 1 base from V and 5 bases from J; junction bases left unmatched: 6. The CDR3 loop reads CASSLVWTSKDTQYF. Incomplete CDR3 DNA: TGTGCCAGCAGCTTAGTCTGGACTAGTAAAGATACG.

This clone was counted many times. The CDR3 goes on 3 residues after the read ends, and that part is filled in from the germline J gene. The V gene is TRBV20-1, the J gene TRBJ1-3; 7 nucleotides agree with TRBD1. Germline lookup yields CDR1 DFQATT and CDR2 SNEGSKA (reference sequence). The CDR3 is 14 amino acids. The J segment lost 4 bases and the V segment lost 7 bases, leaving 10 bases of the junction unmatched. The part of the CDR3 DNA that was read is TGCAGTGGCCAACCCACAGGGGTGGGAAACACC. This gives the protein CSGQPTGVGNT. The entire CDR3 protein is CSGQPTGVGNTIYF.

This clone was counted at least ten times. CDR3 loop: CASRGTGRTNTEAFF. The CDR3 bases that were read are TGTGCCAGCAGAGGGACAGGGAGGACGAACACTGAA. The chain recombines TRBV6-2 or TRBV6-3 with TRBJ1-1, with 9 bases aligning to TRBD1. The DNA ends 3 residues before the CDR3 does, and the rest of the CDR3 is filled in from the germline J gene. The germline CDR1 and CDR2 sequences are MNHEY and SVGEGT. CDR3 length equals 15 residues. The V gene end was trimmed by 6 bases and the J gene end by 1 base; junction bases not matched to a gene: 6.

This clone was found many times. From the germline J gene comes the end of the CDR3, since the read stops 3 residues before it. This rearrangement joins TRBV10-3 to TRBJ2-1; TRBD2 agrees at 13 bases. CDR1 is ENHRY and CDR2 is SYGVKD in the germline V gene. The length of the CDR3 is 15 residues. V lost 7 bases to trimming and J lost 4 bases; unmatched junction nucleotides: 4. The CDR3 loop reads CAIMGGLAGYNEQFF. CDR3 DNA, as far as it was read: TGTGCCATCATGGGGGGACTAGCGGGATACAATGAG.